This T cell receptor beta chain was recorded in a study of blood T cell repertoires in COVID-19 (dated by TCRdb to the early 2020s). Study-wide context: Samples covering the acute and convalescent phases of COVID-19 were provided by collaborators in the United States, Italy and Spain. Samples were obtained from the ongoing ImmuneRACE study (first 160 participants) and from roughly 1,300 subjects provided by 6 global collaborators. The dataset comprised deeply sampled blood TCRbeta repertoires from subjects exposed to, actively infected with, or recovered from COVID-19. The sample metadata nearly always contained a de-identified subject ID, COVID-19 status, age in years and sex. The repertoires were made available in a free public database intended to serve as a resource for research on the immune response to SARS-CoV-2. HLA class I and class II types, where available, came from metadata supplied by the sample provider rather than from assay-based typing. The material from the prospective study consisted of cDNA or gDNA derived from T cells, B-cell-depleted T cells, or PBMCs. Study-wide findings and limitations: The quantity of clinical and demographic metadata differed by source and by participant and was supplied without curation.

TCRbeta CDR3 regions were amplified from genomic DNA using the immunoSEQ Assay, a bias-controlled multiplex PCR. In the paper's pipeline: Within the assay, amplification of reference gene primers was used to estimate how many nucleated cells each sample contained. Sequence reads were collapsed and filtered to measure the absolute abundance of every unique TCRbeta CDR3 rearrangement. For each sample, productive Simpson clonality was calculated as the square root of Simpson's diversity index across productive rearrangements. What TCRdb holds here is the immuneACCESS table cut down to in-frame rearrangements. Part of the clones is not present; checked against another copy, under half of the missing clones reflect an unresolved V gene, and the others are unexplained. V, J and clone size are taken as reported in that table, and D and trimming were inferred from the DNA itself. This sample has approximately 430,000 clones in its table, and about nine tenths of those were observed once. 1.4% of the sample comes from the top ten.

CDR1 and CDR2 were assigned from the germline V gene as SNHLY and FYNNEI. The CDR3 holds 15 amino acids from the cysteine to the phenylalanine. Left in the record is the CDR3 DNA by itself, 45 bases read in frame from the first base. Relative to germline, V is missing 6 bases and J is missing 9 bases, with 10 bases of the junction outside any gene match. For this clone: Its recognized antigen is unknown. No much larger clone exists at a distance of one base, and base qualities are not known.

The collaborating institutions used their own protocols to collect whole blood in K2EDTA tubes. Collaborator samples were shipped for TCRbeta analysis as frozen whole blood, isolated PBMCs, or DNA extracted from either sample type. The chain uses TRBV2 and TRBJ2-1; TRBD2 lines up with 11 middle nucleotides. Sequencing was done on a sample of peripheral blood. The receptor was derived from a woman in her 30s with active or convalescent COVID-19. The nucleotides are TGTGCCAGCAGAGCGACTAGCGGGAACAGGGGTGAGCAGTTCTTC. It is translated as CASRATSGNRGEQFF.